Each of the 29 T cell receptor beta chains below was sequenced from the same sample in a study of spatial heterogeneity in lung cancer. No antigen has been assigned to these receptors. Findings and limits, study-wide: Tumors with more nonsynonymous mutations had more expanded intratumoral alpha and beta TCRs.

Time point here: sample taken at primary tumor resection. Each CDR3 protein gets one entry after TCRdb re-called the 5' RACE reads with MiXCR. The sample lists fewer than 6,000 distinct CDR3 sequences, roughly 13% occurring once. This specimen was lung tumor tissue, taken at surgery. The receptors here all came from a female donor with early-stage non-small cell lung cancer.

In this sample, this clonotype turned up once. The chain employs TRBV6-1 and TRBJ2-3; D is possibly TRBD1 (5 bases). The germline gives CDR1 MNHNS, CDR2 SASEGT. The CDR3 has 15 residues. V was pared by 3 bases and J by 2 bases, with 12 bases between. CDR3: CASSEWGRYTDTQYF. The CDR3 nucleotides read TGTGCCAGCAGTGAGTGGGGCCGGTACACAGATACGCAGTATTTT.

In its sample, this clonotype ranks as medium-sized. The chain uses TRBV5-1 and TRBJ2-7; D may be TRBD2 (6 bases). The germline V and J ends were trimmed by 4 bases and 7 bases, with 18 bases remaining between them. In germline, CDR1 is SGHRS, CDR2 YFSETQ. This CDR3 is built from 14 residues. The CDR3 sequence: CASSPRAGLGEQYF. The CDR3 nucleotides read TGCGCCAGCAGCCCGCGGGCGGGGTTAGGGGAGCAGTACTTC.

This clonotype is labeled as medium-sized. CDR3 residues: CSARDGFRAGGPSDTQYF. CDR3 sequence (DNA): TGCAGTGCTAGAGATGGGTTCCGGGCGGGAGGGCCATCAGATACGCAGTATTTT. J is TRBJ2-3 and V is TRBV20-1, with 9 bases matching TRBD2. Germline V gene data show CDR1 as DFQATT and CDR2 as SNEGSKA (reference sequence). The V segment lost 0 bases and the J segment 4 bases; nucleotides outside the gene matches: 14. CDR3 size: 18 residues.

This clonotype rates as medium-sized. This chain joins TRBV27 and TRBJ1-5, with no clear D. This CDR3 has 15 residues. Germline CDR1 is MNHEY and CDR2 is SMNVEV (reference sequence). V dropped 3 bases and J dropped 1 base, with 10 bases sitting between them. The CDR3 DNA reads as TGTGCCAGCAGTTTTCGGGGTTTGAGCAATCAGCCCCAGCATTTT. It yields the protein CASSFRGLSNQPQHF.

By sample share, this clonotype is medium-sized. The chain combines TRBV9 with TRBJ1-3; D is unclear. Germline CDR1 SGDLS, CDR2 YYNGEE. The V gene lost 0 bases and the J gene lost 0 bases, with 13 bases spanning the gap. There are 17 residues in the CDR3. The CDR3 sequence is CASSVDGGLDSGNTIYF. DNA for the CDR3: TGTGCCAGCAGCGTAGATGGTGGGTTGGACTCTGGAAACACCATATATTTT.

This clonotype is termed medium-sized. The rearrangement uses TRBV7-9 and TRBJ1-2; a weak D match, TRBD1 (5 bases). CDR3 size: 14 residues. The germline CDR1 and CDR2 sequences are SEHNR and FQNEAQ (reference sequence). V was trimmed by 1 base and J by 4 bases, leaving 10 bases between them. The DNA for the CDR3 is TGTGCCAGCAGCTTAGAGGCGACAGTCTATGGCTACACCTTC. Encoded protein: CASSLEATVYGYTF.

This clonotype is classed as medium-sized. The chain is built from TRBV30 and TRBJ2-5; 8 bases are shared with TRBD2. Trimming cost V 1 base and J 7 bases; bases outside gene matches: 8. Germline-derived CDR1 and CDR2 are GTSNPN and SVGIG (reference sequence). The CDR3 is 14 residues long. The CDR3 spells CAWSAGLADGTQYF. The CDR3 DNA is TGTGCCTGGAGTGCAGGACTAGCAGATGGGACCCAGTACTTC.

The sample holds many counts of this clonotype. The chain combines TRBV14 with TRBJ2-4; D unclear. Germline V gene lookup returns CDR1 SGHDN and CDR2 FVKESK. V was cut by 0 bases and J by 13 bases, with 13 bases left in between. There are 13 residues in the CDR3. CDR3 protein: CASSQEGRATQYF. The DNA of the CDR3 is TGTGCCAGCAGCCAAGAGGGTCGGGCAACCCAGTACTTC.

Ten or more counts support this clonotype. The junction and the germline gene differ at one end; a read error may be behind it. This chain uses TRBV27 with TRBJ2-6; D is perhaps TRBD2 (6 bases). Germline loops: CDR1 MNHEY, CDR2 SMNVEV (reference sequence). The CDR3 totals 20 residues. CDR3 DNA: TGTGCCAGCAGTTCGGGACTCCTAAACACCGTTGGTACTGGGACCAACGTCCTGACTTTC. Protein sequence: CASSSGLLNTVGTGTNVLTF. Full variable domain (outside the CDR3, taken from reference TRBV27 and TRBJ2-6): EAQVTQNPRYLITVTGKKLTVTCSQNMNHEYMSWYRQDPGLGLRQIYYSMNVEVTDKGDVPEGYKVSRKEKRNFPLILESPSPNQTSLYFCASSSGLLNTVGTGTNVLTFGAGSRLTVL.

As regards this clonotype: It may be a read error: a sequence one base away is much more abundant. The CDR3 DNA follows: TGCGCCAGCAGCGCGACAGGGGGGAACACTGAAGCTTTCTTT. Translated: CASSATGGNTEAFF. The chain carries TRBV5-1 and TRBJ1-1, with 9 bases identical to TRBD1. Trimming removed 4 bases from V and 1 base from J; junction bases left unmatched: 2. The CDR3 length is 14 residues. CDR1 is SGHRS, CDR2 YFSETQ, per germline.

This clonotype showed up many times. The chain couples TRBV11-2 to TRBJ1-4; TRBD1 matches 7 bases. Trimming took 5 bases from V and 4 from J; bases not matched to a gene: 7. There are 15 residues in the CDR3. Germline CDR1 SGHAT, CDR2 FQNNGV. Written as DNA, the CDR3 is TGTGCCAGCAGCGCTAGACAGGGACTTAATGAAAAACTGTTTTTT. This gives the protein CASSARQGLNEKLFF.

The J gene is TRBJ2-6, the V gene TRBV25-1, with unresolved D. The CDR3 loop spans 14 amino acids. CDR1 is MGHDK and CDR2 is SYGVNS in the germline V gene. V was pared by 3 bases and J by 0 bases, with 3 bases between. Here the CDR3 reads CASSDRSGANVLTF. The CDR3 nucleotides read TGTGCCAGCAGTGACCGCTCTGGGGCCAACGTCCTGACTTTC.

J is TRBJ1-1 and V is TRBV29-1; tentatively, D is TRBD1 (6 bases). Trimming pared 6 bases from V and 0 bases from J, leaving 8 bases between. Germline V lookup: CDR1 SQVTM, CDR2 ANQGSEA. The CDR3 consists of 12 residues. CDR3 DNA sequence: TGCAGCGTCGGACAGCTGAACACTGAAGCTTTCTTT. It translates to CSVGQLNTEAFF.

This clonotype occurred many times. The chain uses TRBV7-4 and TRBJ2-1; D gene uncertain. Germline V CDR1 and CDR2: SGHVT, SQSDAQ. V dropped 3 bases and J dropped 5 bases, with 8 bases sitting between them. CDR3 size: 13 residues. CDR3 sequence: CASSFSLDNEQFF. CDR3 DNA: TGTGCCAGCAGCTTCTCGTTGGACAATGAGCAGTTCTTC.

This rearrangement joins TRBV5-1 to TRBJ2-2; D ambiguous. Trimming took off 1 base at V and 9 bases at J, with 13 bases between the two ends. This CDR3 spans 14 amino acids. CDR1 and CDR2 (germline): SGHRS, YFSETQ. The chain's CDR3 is CASSLPPPVRELFF. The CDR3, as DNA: TGCGCCAGCAGCTTGCCGCCACCCGTAAGGGAGCTGTTTTTT.

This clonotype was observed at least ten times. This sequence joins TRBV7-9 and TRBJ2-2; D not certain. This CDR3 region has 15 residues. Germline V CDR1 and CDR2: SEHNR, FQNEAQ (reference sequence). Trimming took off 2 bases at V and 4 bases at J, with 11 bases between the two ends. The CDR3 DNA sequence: TGTGCCAGCAGCTTATACACAGTGGGCACCGGGGAGCTGTTTTTT. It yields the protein CASSLYTVGTGELFF. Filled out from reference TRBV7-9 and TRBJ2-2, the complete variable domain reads DTGVSQNPRHKITKRGQNVTFRCDPISEHNRLYWYRQTLGQGPEFLTYFQNEAQLEKSRLLSDRFSAERPKGSFSTLEIQRTEQGDSAMYLCASSLYTVGTGELFFGEGSRLTVL.

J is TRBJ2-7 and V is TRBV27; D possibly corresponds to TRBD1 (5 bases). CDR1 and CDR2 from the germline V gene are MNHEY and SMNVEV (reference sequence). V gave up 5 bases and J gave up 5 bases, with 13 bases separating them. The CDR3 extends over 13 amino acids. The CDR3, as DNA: TGTGCCAGCAGTGCAGGGTCCTCTGACGAGCAGTACTTC. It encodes CASSAGSSDEQYF.

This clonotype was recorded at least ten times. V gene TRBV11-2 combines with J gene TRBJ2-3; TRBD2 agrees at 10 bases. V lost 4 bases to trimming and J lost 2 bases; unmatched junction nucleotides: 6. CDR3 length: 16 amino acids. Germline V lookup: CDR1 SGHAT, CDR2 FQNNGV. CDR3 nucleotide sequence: TGTGCCAGCAGCTCGAAGACTAGCGGGTACACAGATACGCAGTATTTT. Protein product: CASSSKTSGYTDTQYF.

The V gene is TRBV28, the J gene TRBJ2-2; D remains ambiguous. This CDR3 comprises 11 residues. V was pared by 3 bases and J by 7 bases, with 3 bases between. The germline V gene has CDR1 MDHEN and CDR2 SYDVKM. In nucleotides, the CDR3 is TGTGCCAGCAGTTTCCGCGGGGAGCTGTTTTTT. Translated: CASSFRGELFF.

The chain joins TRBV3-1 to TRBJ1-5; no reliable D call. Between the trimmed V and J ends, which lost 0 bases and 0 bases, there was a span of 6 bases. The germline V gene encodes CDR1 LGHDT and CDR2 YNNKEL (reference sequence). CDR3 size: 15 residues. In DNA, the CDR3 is TGTGCCAGCAGCCAAGATGGGCTTAGCAATCAGCCCCAGCATTTT. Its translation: CASSQDGLSNQPQHF.

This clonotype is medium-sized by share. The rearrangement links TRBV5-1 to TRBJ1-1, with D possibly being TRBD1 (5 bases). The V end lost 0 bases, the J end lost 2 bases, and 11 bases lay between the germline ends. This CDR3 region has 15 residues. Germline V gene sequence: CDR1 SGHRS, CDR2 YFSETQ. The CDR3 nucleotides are TGCGCCAGCAGCTTGGCCGAGGGGTTAAACACTGAAGCTTTCTTT. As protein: CASSLAEGLNTEAFF.

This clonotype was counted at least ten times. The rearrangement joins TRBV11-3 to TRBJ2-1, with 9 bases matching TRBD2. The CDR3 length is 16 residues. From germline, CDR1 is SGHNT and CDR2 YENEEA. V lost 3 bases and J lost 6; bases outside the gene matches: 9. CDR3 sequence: CASSFLAGVTPNEQFF. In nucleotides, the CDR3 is TGTGCCAGCAGCTTTTTAGCGGGAGTTACCCCCAATGAGCAGTTCTTC. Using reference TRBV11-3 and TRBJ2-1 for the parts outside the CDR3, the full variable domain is EAGVVQSPRYKIIEKKQPVAFWCNPISGHNTLYWYLQNLGQGPELLIRYENEEAVDDSQLPKDRFSAERLKGVDSTLKIQPAELGDSAVYLCASSFLAGVTPNEQFFGPGTRLTVL.

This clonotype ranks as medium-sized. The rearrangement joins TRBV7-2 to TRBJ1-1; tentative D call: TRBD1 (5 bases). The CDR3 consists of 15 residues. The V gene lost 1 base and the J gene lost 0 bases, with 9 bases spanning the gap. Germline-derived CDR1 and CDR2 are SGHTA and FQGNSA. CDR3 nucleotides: TGTGCCAGCAGCTTAGTGCAGGACATGAACACTGAAGCTTTCTTT. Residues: CASSLVQDMNTEAFF. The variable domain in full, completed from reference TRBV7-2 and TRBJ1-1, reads GAGVSQSPSNKVTEKGKDVELRCDPISGHTALYWYRQSLGQGLEFLIYFQGNSAPDKSGLPSDRFSAERTGGSVSTLTIQRTQQEDSAVYLCASSLVQDMNTEAFFGQGTRLTVV.

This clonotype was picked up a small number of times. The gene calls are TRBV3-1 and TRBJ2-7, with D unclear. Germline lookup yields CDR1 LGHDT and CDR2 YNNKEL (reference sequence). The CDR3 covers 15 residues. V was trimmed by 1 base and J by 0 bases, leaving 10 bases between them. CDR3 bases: TGTGCCAGCAGCCAAGGGGTGGGCAGCTCCTACGAGCAGTACTTC. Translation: CASSQGVGSSYEQYF.

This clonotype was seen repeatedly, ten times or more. In DNA form, the CDR3 reads TGTGCCAGCAGACTGACAGGGCCCAATGAGCAGTTCTTC. Protein: CASRLTGPNEQFF. This chain uses TRBV7-9 with TRBJ2-1, with TRBD1 matching 7 bases. The V gene's germline CDR1 is SEHNR and CDR2 FQNEAQ (reference sequence). With 6 bases clipped from V and 6 bases from J, the junction kept 5 bases outside the gene matches. The CDR3 is made up of 13 amino acids.

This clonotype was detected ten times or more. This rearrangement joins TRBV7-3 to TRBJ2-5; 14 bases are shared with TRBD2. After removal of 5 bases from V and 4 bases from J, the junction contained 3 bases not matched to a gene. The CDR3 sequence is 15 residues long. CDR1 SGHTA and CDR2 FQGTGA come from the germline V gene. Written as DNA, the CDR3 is TGTGCCAGCAGCCAGGGACTAGCGGGAGTAGAGACCCAGTACTTC. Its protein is CASSQGLAGVETQYF. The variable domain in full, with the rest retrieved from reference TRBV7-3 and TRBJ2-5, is GAGVSQTPSNKVTEKGKYVELRCDPISGHTALYWYRQSLGQGPEFLIYFQGTGAADDSGLPNDRFFAVRPEGSVSTLKIQRTERGDSAVYLCASSQGLAGVETQYFGPGTRLLVL.

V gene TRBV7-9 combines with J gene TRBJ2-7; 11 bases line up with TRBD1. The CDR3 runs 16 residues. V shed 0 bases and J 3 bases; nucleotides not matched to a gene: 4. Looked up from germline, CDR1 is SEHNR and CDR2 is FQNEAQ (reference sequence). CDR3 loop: CASSLALGTGGYEQYF. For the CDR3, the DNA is TGTGCCAGCAGCTTAGCGCTTGGGACAGGGGGCTACGAGCAGTACTTC.

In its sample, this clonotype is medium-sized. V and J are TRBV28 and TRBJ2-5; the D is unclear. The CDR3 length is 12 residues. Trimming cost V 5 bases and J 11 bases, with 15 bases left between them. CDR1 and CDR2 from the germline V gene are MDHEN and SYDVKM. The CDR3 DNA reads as TGTGCCAGCAGTGACTGGACCAAGTCTCAGTACTTC. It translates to CASSDWTKSQYF.

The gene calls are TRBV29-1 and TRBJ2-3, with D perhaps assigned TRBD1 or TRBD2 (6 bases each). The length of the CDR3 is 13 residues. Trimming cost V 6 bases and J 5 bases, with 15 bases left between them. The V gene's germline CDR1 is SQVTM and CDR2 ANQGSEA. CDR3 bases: TGCAGCGTGGACCGGGGGCTTGGAGATACGCAGTATTTT. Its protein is CSVDRGLGDTQYF.